This T cell receptor (beta chain) was recorded in a study of CD8+ T cells in alopecia areata. Only a few counts were recorded for this clone. TCR sequencing used cDNA made by reverse transcription of extracted RNA. Clones were read by immunoSEQ multiplex PCR, and TCRdb kept only the in-frame ones, dropping some. Here the sample spans some 120,000 clones, 40% to 55% being singletons. CDR3 length equals 13 residues. Trimming stripped 3 bases from V and 11 bases from J, with 15 bases between. Germline CDR1 LNHNV, CDR2 YYDKDF (reference sequence). This TCR was recovered from a human donor with alopecia areata. V usage is TRBV15 and J usage is TRBJ2-3; TRBD1 or TRBD2 may be the D gene (6 bases each). Sequences were obtained from NKG2D-low CD8+ T cells sorted from blood. CDR3 sequence: CATSSRRGLGQYF. DNA for the CDR3: TGTGCCACCAGCAGTCGGAGGGGGTTAGGGCAGTATTTT.